What follows is one T cell receptor (beta chain) and its context. Its antigen is currently unknown. Deep-level running was used for the assay. The authors distributed each subset's genomic DNA evenly over several immunoSEQ plates. This table comes from immunoSEQ multiplex PCR, and its TCRdb copy is limited to in-frame clones, with some not included. The sample has more than 1,200,000 clones, roughly 98.5% seen once. The CDR3 has 14 amino acids. The J segment lost 4 bases and the V segment lost 4 bases, leaving 5 bases of the junction unmatched. The germline V gene encodes CDR1 SGHNT and CDR2 YYREEE (reference sequence). Adults of Caucasian background living in Nashville, Tennessee made up all donors. The sample comes from a study of shared clonotypes between healthy human individuals. Study-wide findings and caveats: A few donors had about 5.1% of their naive CD4 clonotypes in common.

The V gene is TRBV5-4, the J gene TRBJ2-1; 7 nucleotides align to TRBD1. The source is a man aged 30 to 45 in good health. Sequences were obtained from naive CD4+ T cells sorted from blood. Subset in this sample: CD45RA+ positively selected. The chain's CDR3 is CASSPRQGYNEQFF. The CDR3 DNA is TGTGCCAGCAGCCCTCGACAGGGTTACAATGAGCAGTTCTTC. Using reference TRBV5-4 and TRBJ2-1 for the parts outside the CDR3, the full variable domain is ETGVTQSPTHLIKTRGQQVTLRCSSQSGHNTVSWYQQALGQGPQFIFQYYREEENGRGNFPPRFSGLQFPNYSSELNVNALELDDSALYLCASSPRQGYNEQFFGPGTRLTVL.